Listed below are T cell receptor beta chains from one sample, sequenced in a study of T cell responses to AZD1222 COVID-19 vaccine. Here immunoSEQ multiplex PCR was the method, and the copy in TCRdb shows in-frame clones only, minus some. This repertoire shows about 85,000 clones, approximately 86% found once; its top ten account for 7.9%. This sample comprised peripheral blood, obtained on day 0 of AZD1222 vaccination. These receptors were obtained from an adult in good health. Both conserved end residues are part of each CDR3. D genes are given only for firm matches. Not every row has a clone size; where given, it reads once, few, many or a size class.

>NA|TRBV27|TRBJ2-3|NA
CASSSASGGLGTDTQYF
TGTGCCAGCAGTTCCGCCTCTGGGGGGCTCGGCACAGATACGCAGTATTTT
>NA|TRBV7-8|TRBJ1-3|once
CASSLGQGHLGNTIYF
TGTGCCAGCAGCTTAGGGCAGGGGCATCTCGGAAACACCATATATTTT
>TRBD1|TRBV5-1|TRBJ2-2|NA
CASSTGENTGELFF
TGCGCCAGCAGTACAGGGGAAAACACCGGGGAGCTGTTTTTT
>TRBD1|TRBV28|TRBJ2-1|NA
CASSFGTDRYKNEQFF
TGTGCCAGCAGTTTCGGGACAGACCGATACAAGAATGAGCAGTTCTTC
>TRBD2|TRBV18|TRBJ2-5|NA
CASSPPSGRPQETQYF
TGTGCCAGCTCCCCTCCTAGCGGGAGGCCCCAAGAGACCCAGTACTTC
>TRBD2|TRBV7-3|TRBJ2-2|NA
CASSFSGRTGELFF
TGTGCCAGCAGCTTTAGCGGGAGAACCGGGGAGCTGTTTTTT
>NA|TRBV6-1|TRBJ1-2|NA
CASSESQAGDYGYTF
TGTGCCAGCAGTGAATCCCAAGCGGGAGACTATGGCTACACCTTC
>NA|TRBV11-2|TRBJ2-2|NA
CASSLNRNTGELFF
TGTGCCAGCAGCCTTAACAGAAACACCGGGGAGCTGTTTTTT
>NA|TRBV12-3/TRBV12-4|TRBJ2-1|NA
CATITTGEQFF
TGTGCCACCATAACCACCGGTGAGCAGTTCTTC
>TRBD1|TRBV6-4|TRBJ1-1|NA
CASRTTGDGTEAFF
TGTGCCAGCAGAACGACAGGGGATGGCACTGAAGCTTTCTTT
>NA|TRBV21-1|TRBJ2-1|NA
CASSKEEAASGSGYNEQFF
TGTGCCAGCAGCAAAGAAGAAGCGGCTAGCGGGAGTGGTTACAATGAGCAGTTCTTC
>TRBD2|TRBV19|TRBJ2-3|NA
CASSIGGREDTQYF
TGTGCCAGTAGTATTGGCGGGAGGGAAGATACGCAGTATTTT
>NA|TRBV19|TRBJ2-3|NA
CASQGSTDTQYF
TGTGCCAGCCAGGGGAGCACAGATACGCAGTATTTT
>TRBD1|TRBV14|TRBJ2-7|once
CASSQLNPGQGYEQYF
TGTGCCAGCAGCCAACTCAATCCGGGACAGGGTTACGAGCAGTACTTC
>NA|TRBV5-4|TRBJ2-1|few
CASSSSNEQFF
TGTGCCAGCAGCTCCTCCAATGAGCAGTTCTTC
>NA|TRBV19|TRBJ1-1|NA
CASSSSRGSYKNTEAFF
TGTGCCAGTAGTTCCTCCCGGGGCAGCTACAAGAACACTGAAGCTTTCTTT
>NA|TRBV4-1|TRBJ1-3|NA
CASSPLYSGNTIYF
TGCGCCAGCAGCCCTCTATACTCTGGAAACACCATATATTTT
>NA|TRBV7-3|TRBJ2-1|few
CASSSDSSPYNEQFF
TGTGCCAGCAGCTCAGACTCCAGCCCCTACAATGAGCAGTTCTTC
>NA|TRBV5-5|TRBJ2-7|NA
CASSLEGYYEQYF
TGTGCCAGCAGCTTGGAGGGGTACTACGAGCAGTACTTC
>TRBD2|TRBV7-3|TRBJ2-3|NA
CASSFLRNSILAGVTDTQYF
TGTGCCAGCAGCTTCCTCCGAAACTCGATTCTAGCGGGAGTAACAGATACGCAGTATTTT
>NA|TRBV7-2|TRBJ2-2|NA
CASSPPGTLTGELFF
TGTGCCAGCAGCCCCCCGGGCACCCTCACCGGGGAGCTGTTTTTT
>TRBD1|TRBV9|TRBJ1-3|NA
CASSVGQGSNTIYF
TGTGCCAGCAGCGTTGGACAGGGAAGTAACACCATATATTTT
>TRBD2|TRBV7-3|TRBJ2-1|once
CASSLQGPTSGTTYNEQFF
TGTGCCAGCAGCTTACAAGGGCCGACTAGCGGGACAACCTACAATGAGCAGTTCTTC
>NA|TRBV6-5|TRBJ1-5|once
CASRRGFLYQPQHF
TGTGCCAGCAGACGGGGGTTCCTGTATCAGCCCCAGCATTTT
>TRBD1|TRBV5-1|TRBJ2-7|NA
CASLDRVRNGAPGSYEQYF
TGCGCCAGCCTCGACAGGGTTCGCAACGGGGCGCCTGGTTCCTACGAGCAGTACTTC
>NA|TRBV6-6|TRBJ1-1|few
CASSYFWTASREAFF
TGTGCCAGCAGTTACTTTTGGACAGCCTCACGGGAAGCTTTCTTT
>NA|TRBV28|TRBJ1-1|NA
CASSLTTEAFF
TGTGCCAGCAGTTTGACAACTGAAGCTTTCTTT
>NA|TRBV5-1|TRBJ2-1|NA
CASSLEGRPLNEQFF
TGCGCCAGCAGCTTGGAGGGGCGCCCCCTCAATGAGCAGTTCTTC
>NA|TRBV5-4|TRBJ2-6|NA
CASSLDTSMFGANVLTF
TGTGCCAGCAGCTTGGATACAAGCATGTTTGGGGCCAACGTCCTGACTTTC
>TRBD1|TRBV5-1|TRBJ2-3|NA
CASRLTRGPGTDTQYF
TGCGCCAGCAGATTAACCAGGGGGCCTGGCACAGATACGCAGTATTTT
>NA|TRBV29-1|TRBJ1-2|NA
CSSEFGYTF
TGCAGCTCAGAGTTTGGCTACACCTTC
>TRBD2|TRBV14|TRBJ2-7|NA
CASSPRRELAGGEQYF
TGTGCCAGCAGCCCCCGTAGGGAACTAGCGGGGGGCGAGCAGTACTTC
>TRBD2|TRBV3-1/TRBV3-2|TRBJ2-7|few
CASSRGTSGTYEQYF
TGTGCCAGCAGCCGAGGGACTAGCGGGACCTACGAGCAGTACTTC
>TRBD1|TRBV5-1|TRBJ2-7|NA
CANSSTGGYEQYF
TGCGCCAACTCATCGACAGGGGGTTACGAGCAGTACTTC
>NA|TRBV5-1|TRBJ1-1|NA
CASGQTRGNTEAFF
TGCGCCAGCGGCCAGACTAGGGGGAACACTGAAGCTTTCTTT
>TRBD2|TRBV6-1|TRBJ2-1|NA
CASSEVLAGVEQFF
TGTGCCAGCAGTGAGGTCCTAGCGGGAGTTGAGCAGTTCTTC
>NA|TRBV7-9|TRBJ1-1|NA
CASSGQGENTEAFF
TGTGCCAGCAGCGGTCAGGGCGAGAACACTGAAGCTTTCTTT
>NA|TRBV6-5|TRBJ1-2|few
CASSSHRLGGYTF
TGTGCCAGCAGTTCACACCGTCTAGGGGGCTACACCTTC
>NA|TRBV11-3|TRBJ2-5|NA
CASSLVALTWAQYF
TGTGCCAGCAGCTTAGTAGCGCTCACATGGGCCCAGTACTTC
>NA|TRBV2|TRBJ1-4|NA
CASSQGYEKLFF
TGTGCCAGCAGCCAGGGGTACGAAAAACTGTTTTTT
>NA|TRBV27|TRBJ1-2|few
CASSLNRNSYGYTF
TGTGCCAGCAGTTTAAACAGGAACAGCTATGGCTACACCTTC
>NA|TRBV19|TRBJ2-1|NA
CASRGSGYNEQFF
TGTGCCAGTAGGGGGAGCGGTTACAATGAGCAGTTCTTC
>TRBD1|TRBV6-5|TRBJ1-2|NA
CASSKGAKNYGYTF
TGTGCCAGCAGTAAGGGGGCAAAGAACTATGGCTACACCTTC
>TRBD2|TRBV29-1|TRBJ2-2|once
CSVEVRGGRRLTGELFF
TGCAGCGTTGAAGTACGGGGCGGGAGGAGACTCACCGGGGAGCTGTTTTTT
>NA|TRBV7-2|TRBJ2-3|NA
CASSSGQPRGTQYF
TGTGCCAGCAGTTCAGGACAGCCCCGTGGTACGCAGTATTTT
>NA|TRBV9|TRBJ1-1|NA
CASSQAMGNTEAFF
TGTGCCAGCAGCCAGGCGATGGGGAACACTGAAGCTTTCTTT
>TRBD1|TRBV19|TRBJ2-7|NA
CASSKQGGVSYEQYF
TGTGCCAGTAGTAAACAGGGGGGTGTATCCTACGAGCAGTACTTC
>NA|TRBV7-8|TRBJ2-2|once
CASSLAGNTGELFF
TGTGCCAGCAGCTTAGCAGGGAACACCGGGGAGCTGTTTTTT
>TRBD2|TRBV19|TRBJ2-7|NA
CASSIREGRYEQYF
TGTGCCAGTAGTATACGGGAGGGCCGGTACGAGCAGTACTTC
>NA|TRBV28|TRBJ2-7|NA
CASSLIKSYEQYF
TGTGCCAGCAGTTTGATCAAATCCTACGAGCAGTACTTC
>NA|TRBV19|TRBJ1-5|few
CASWVARGSNQPQHF
TGTGCCAGTTGGGTAGCAAGGGGGAGCAATCAGCCCCAGCATTTT
>NA|TRBV28|TRBJ2-5|once
CASSLPPPVETQYF
TGTGCCAGCAGTTTGCCCCCCCCTGTAGAGACCCAGTACTTC
>NA|TRBV4-2|TRBJ2-7|NA
CASSQQPLTGPTFYEQYF
TGTGCCAGCAGCCAACAACCTCTGACAGGTCCCACGTTCTACGAGCAGTACTTC
>TRBD1|TRBV13|TRBJ2-4|few
CASSLEVGQGKNIQYF
TGTGCCAGCAGCTTAGAAGTAGGACAGGGGAAAAACATTCAGTACTTC
>NA|TRBV12-5|TRBJ1-5|NA
CASGMGDQPQHF
TGTGCTAGTGGAATGGGGGACCAGCCCCAGCATTTT
>NA|TRBV5-5|TRBJ1-3|NA
CASIPGQGIGNTIYF
TGTGCCAGCATCCCGGGGCAGGGTATTGGAAACACCATATATTTT
>NA|TRBV6-1|TRBJ1-3|NA
CASSVQGTFSGNTIYF
TGTGCCAGCAGTGTCCAAGGGACCTTCTCTGGAAACACCATATATTTT